The sequence of this TCR beta chain was determined in a study of blood T cell repertoires in COVID-19 (dated by TCRdb to the early 2020s). About the study as a whole: Collaborator samples came from the United States, Italy and Spain and covered acute and convalescent phases of COVID-19. The prospective study material was composed of cDNA or gDNA derived from T cells, B-cell-depleted T cells, or PBMCs. Subjects who had been exposed to COVID-19, were actively infected with it, or had recovered from it provided the deeply sampled blood TCRbeta repertoires that made up the dataset. The repertoires were released in a freely available public database meant as a resource for research on the immune response to SARS-CoV-2. Samples came from the ongoing ImmuneRACE study (first 160 participants) plus 1,254 subjects from 6 global collaborators. The sample metadata nearly always contained a de-identified subject ID, COVID-19 status, age in years and sex. Where available, HLA class I and class II types were obtained from metadata supplied by the sample provider rather than from assay-based typing.

With respect to this clone: The specificity of this receptor is unknown. The sample holds no much larger clone one base away, and base qualities are not on file.

One collaborating source in Seattle enrolled patients during active infection and followed them longitudinally through the course of disease. The collaborating institutions used their own protocols to collect whole blood in K2EDTA tubes. For TCRbeta analysis, collaborators shipped samples in one of three forms: frozen whole blood, isolated PBMCs, or DNA extracted from either of those sample types. The germline V gene yields SNHLY for CDR1 and FYNNEI for CDR2. Reading from cysteine to phenylalanine, the CDR3 counts 15 amino acids. The retained sequence is limited to the CDR3, 45 bases, with the frame set at the first base. V gives up 7 bases and J gives up 3 bases, and the segment between their germline ends measures 15 bases. The immunoSEQ Assay, a bias-controlled multiplex PCR, was used to amplify TCRbeta CDR3 regions from genomic DNA. The study's processing was this. The number of nucleated cells in each sample was estimated by amplification of reference gene primers within the assay. Sequence reads were collapsed and filtered to measure the absolute abundance of every unique TCRbeta CDR3 rearrangement. For each sample, productive Simpson clonality was calculated as the square root of Simpson's diversity index across productive rearrangements. TCRdb mirrors the immuneACCESS table, restricted to in-frame sequences. Some clones are absent from its copies; in checked studies, under half trace to an unresolved V gene, and the reason for the others is unknown. V, J and clone size are taken as reported in that table, and D and trimming were inferred from the DNA itself. A total of some 80,000 clones appear in this sample, 91% of them only once. 2.5% to 3% of the sample is in the top ten clones.

Summary of the overall study and its limitations: The quantity of clinical and demographic metadata differed by source and by participant and was supplied without curation.

Sequencing was carried out using peripheral blood. The rearranged chain carries TRBV2 and TRBJ1-4; no D gene is confidently identified. The TCR was taken from a man aged 45-60 years with COVID-19, enrolled during active disease. The DNA sequence is given as TGTGCCAGCACCCCCAGAGGGAGCCCTAATGAAAAACTGTTTTTT. This yields the protein CASTPRGSPNEKLFF.